This TCR beta chain was captured by sequencing in a study of CD8 T cells in Susac syndrome. Sequencing of TCR beta was performed on blood CD8+ T cells and on blood CD4+ T cells. Reverse transcription of 0.5 to 1 ug RNA used random hexamers. Multiplex PCR with immunoSEQ amplified the TCR beta CDR3 across 54 Vbeta and 13 Jbeta. TCRdb re-derived calls from the immunoSEQ multiplex PCR reads in MiXCR, one entry per CDR3 protein. The table shows nearly 200,000 distinct CDR3 sequences, with more than 90% occurring only once. Per germline, CDR1 LGHDT and CDR2 YNNKEL (reference sequence). Trimming cost V 7 bases and J 6 bases, with 8 bases left between them. This CDR3 region has 11 residues.

Sequencing input: CD4+ T cells from PBMCs. This receptor was obtained from a human donor with multiple sclerosis. The chain has TRBV3-1 and TRBJ2-3; the D is unclear. The CDR3 nucleotides are TGTGCCAGCAACGTGGGCGATACGCAGTATTTT. Translating it yields CASNVGDTQYF.